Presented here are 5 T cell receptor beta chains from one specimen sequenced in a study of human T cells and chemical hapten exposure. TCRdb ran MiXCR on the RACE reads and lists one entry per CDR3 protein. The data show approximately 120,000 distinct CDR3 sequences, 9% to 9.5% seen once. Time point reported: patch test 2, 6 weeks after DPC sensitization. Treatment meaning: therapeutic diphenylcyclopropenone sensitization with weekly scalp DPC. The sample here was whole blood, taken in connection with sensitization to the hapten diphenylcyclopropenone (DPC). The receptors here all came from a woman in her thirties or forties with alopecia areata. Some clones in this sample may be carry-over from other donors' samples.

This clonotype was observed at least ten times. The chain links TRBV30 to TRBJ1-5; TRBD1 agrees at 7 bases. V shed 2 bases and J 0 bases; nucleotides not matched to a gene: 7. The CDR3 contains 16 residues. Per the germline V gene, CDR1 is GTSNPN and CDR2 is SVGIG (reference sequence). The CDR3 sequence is CAWSPGTVYSNQPQHF. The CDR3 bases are TGTGCCTGGAGTCCAGGGACAGTTTATAGCAATCAGCCCCAGCATTTT.

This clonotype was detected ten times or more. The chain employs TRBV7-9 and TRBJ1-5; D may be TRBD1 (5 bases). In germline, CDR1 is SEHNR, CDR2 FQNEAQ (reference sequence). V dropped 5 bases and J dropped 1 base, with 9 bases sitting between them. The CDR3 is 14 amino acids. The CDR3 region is CASSLGVSNQPQHF. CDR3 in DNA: TGTGCCAGCAGCCTAGGGGTGAGCAATCAGCCCCAGCATTTT.

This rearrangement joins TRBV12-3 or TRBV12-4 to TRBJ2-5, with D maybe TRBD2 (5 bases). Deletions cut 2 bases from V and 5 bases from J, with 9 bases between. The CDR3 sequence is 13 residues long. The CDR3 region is CASSLRGLETQYF. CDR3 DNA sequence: TGTGCCAGCAGTTTACGAGGGCTGGAGACCCAGTACTTC.

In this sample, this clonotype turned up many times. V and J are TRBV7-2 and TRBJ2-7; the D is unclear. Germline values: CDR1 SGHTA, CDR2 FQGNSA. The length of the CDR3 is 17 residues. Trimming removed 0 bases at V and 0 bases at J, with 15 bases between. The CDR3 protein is CASSLATLLARSYEQYF. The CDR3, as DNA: TGTGCCAGCAGCTTAGCCACCCTCTTGGCCCGCTCCTACGAGCAGTACTTC.

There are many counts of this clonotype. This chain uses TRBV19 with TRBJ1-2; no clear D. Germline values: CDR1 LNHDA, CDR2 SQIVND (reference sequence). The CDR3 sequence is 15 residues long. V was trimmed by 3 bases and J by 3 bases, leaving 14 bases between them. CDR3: CASSIGHSAYYGYTF. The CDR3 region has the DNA TGTGCCAGTAGTATCGGTCACTCGGCCTACTATGGCTACACCTTC.